This T cell receptor beta chain appears in the sequencing data of a study of blood T cells in healthy people across ages. General study findings and limits: Whereas aged donors had fewer naive CD4+ cells, long-lived donors had more of them and higher diversity. In older individuals, TCR beta diversity per million T cells was lower, falling roughly linearly with age.

The people who gave samples were healthy Caucasians from Russia, aged roughly 6 to 100. The authors drew approximately 10 milliliters of peripheral blood from each donor. With regard to this clonotype: What it recognizes is unknown.

Together with a sample-barcoded 5' primer, a J-beta primer mix was included in a second PCR lasting about 7 to 11 cycles. One entry per CDR3 protein results from TCRdb running MiXCR on the 5' RACE reads. The sample holds 650,000 to 900,000 distinct CDR3 sequences, around two thirds seen once. The germline CDR1 and CDR2 sequences are DFQATT and SNEGSKA (reference sequence). The junction had 10 bases not matched to a gene; V was cut back by 1 base and J by 5 bases. This CDR3 has 15 residues. The specimen sequenced was blood. This clonotype was obtained from a man aged 25 to 40 in good health. The chain recombines TRBV20-1 with TRBJ2-5; TRBD1 aligns across 7 bases. This chain's CDR3 is CSARVIEGARETQYF. The CDR3 DNA is TGCAGTGCTAGAGTCATAGAGGGGGCGAGGGAGACCCAGTACTTC.